This TCR beta chain was obtained from a study of shared clonotypes between healthy human individuals. Study-level background: The study used three CD4 naive, three CD4 memory, two CD8 naive and one CD8 memory plate per donor. Study-wide results and limits: Larger richness was generally estimated for naive than memory subsets. Clonotypes shared by all four sorted-subset donors had higher generation probabilities than non-shared clonotypes.

This clone was seen a handful of times. Its antigen is unknown. The CDR3 runs to 12 residues. Trimming cost V 5 bases and J 6 bases, with 10 bases left between them. Germline CDR1 and CDR2: SGHTA and FQGNSA. Profiled with immunoSEQ multiplex PCR; TCRdb holds only in-frame clones, not every one. This repertoire shows approximately 940,000 clones, 70% to 85% found once; its top ten account for 1.5%. The sample comprised memory CD4+ T cells sorted from blood. Subset specified: CD45RA-negative fraction. The sequence derives from a man aged 18 to 29 in good health. The genes are TRBV7-2 and TRBJ2-5, with no clear D. The CDR3 spells CASSPDLQTQYF. The CDR3 nucleotides read TGTGCCAGCAGCCCGGACCTTCAGACCCAGTACTTC.